This entry features one T cell receptor (beta chain) sequence. Its antigen is still unknown. The data were taken from a study of human T cells and chemical hapten exposure. Study overall: In the approximately 26-week study, patients were dosed weekly with diphenylcyclopropenone on the scalp throughout. Patch tests put 0.01% DPC on the upper back, read at 6 days. Study results and caveats: TCRs exceeding 1 in 1000 frequency stayed unchanged with DPC sensitization.

After removal of 2 bases from V and 10 bases from J, the junction contained 12 bases not matched to a gene. From germline, CDR1 is SGHRS and CDR2 YFSETQ. The CDR3 is 15 residues long. Time point defined: patch test 3, about 24 weeks after DPC sensitization. Treatment in this sample: therapeutic diphenylcyclopropenone sensitization with weekly scalp DPC. Blood draws came first, before each patch test. A single record per CDR3 protein comes from TCRdb applying MiXCR to the RACE reads. Of about 120,000 distinct CDR3 sequences listed, approximately 10% were seen once; the top ten hold over 2%. Sequencing used whole blood, obtained in connection with sensitization to the hapten diphenylcyclopropenone (DPC). This chain connects TRBV5-1 to TRBJ2-1, with 7 positions matching TRBD1. This clonotype was sampled from a woman aged 45-65 years with alopecia areata. Some clones in this sample may be carry-over from other donors' samples. The CDR3: CASSFDRAGTQEQFF. CDR3 sequence (DNA): TGCGCCAGCAGCTTCGACAGGGCAGGTACACAGGAGCAGTTCTTC.